This TCR beta chain is from a study of monozygotic twins with inflammatory bowel disease. The V gene's germline CDR1 is DFQATT and CDR2 SNEGSKA (reference sequence). This CDR3 comprises 14 residues. TCRdb reprocessed the 5' RACE reads and keeps a single row for each CDR3 protein, giving no DNA. The sample data list roughly 200,000 distinct CDR3 sequences. Source material: blood. The origin of this receptor is a human donor with ulcerative colitis or Crohn's disease, or a healthy co-twin of an affected twin (not recorded which). The chain is built from TRBV20-1 and TRBJ2-3; there is no DNA to check the TCRdb D call of TRBD2. CDR3 amino acids: CSAGTSGATDTQYF.